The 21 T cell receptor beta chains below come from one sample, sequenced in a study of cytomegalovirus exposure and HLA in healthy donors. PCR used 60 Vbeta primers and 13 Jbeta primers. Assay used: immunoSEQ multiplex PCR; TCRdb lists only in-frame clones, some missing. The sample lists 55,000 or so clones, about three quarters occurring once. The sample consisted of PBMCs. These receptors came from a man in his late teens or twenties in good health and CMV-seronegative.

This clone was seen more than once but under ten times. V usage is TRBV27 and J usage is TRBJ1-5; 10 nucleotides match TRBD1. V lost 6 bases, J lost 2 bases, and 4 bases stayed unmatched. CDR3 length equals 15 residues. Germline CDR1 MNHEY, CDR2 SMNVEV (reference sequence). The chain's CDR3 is CASRAGTGGNQPQHF. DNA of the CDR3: TGTGCCAGCAGAGCTGGGACAGGGGGCAATCAGCCCCAGCATTTT.

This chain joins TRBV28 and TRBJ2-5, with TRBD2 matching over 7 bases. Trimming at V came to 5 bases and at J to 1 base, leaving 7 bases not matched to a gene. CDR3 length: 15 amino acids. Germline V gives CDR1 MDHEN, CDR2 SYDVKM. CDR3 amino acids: CASSALWTSQETQYF. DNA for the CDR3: TGTGCCAGCAGTGCACTCTGGACTAGCCAAGAGACCCAGTACTTC.

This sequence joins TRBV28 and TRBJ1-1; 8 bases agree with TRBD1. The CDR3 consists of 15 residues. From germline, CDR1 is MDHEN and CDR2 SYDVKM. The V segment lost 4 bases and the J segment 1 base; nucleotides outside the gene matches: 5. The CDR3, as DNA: TGTGCCAGCAGTTCCCCAGGGGGCAGGAACACTGAAGCTTTCTTT. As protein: CASSSPGGRNTEAFF.

The CDR3 protein is CASGREPNTGELFF. The CDR3 nucleotides are TGCGCCAGCGGGCGGGAACCGAACACCGGGGAGCTGTTTTTT. This chain joins TRBV5-1 and TRBJ2-2; tentatively, D is TRBD2 (6 bases). Trimming took off 7 bases at V and 0 bases at J, with 10 bases between the two ends. Germline-derived CDR1 and CDR2 are SGHRS and YFSETQ. There are 14 residues in the CDR3.

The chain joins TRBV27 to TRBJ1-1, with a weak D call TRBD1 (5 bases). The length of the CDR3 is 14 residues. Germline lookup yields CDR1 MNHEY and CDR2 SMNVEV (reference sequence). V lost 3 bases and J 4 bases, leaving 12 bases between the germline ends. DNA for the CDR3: TGTGCCAGCAGTTTGAGGGGAGGTTCCACTGAAGCTTTCTTT. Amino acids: CASSLRGGSTEAFF.

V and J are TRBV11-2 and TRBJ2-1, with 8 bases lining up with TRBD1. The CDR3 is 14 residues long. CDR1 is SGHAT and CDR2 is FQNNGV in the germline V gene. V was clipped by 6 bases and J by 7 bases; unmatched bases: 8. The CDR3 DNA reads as TGTGCCAGCAGTCCACTACAGGGGGTAAATGAGCAGTTCTTC. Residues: CASSPLQGVNEQFF.

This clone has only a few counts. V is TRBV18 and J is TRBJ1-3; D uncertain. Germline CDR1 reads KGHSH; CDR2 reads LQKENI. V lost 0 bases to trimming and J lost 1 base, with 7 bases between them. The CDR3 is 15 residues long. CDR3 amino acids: CASSPPSSSGNTIYF. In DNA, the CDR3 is TGTGCCAGCTCACCACCTTCGAGTTCTGGAAACACCATATATTTT.

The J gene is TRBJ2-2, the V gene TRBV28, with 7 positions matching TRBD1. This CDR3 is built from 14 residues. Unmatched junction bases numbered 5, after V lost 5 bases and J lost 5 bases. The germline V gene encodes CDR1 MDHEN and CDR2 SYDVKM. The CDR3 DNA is TGTGCCAGCAGTACAGGGGCTGGGACCGGGGAGCTGTTTTTT. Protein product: CASSTGAGTGELFF.

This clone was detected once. As DNA, the CDR3 is TGTGCCAGCAGTAACCCAGGGGGCGTTAATGAAAAACTGTTTTTT. Protein: CASSNPGGVNEKLFF. This rearrangement joins TRBV25-1 to TRBJ1-4; 8 nucleotides agree with TRBD1. The V gene end was trimmed by 5 bases and the J gene end by 4 bases; junction bases not matched to a gene: 6. Germline values: CDR1 MGHDK, CDR2 SYGVNS. The CDR3 has 15 residues.

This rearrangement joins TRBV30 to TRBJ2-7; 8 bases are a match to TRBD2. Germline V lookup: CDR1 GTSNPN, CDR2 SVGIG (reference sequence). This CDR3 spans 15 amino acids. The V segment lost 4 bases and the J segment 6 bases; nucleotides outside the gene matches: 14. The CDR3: CAWTLRSLAGIEQYF. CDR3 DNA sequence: TGTGCCTGGACCCTACGGAGTCTAGCGGGTATCGAGCAGTACTTC. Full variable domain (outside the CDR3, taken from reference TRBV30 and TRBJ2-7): SQTIHQWPATLVQPVGSPLSLECTVEGTSNPNLYWYRQAAGRGLQLLFYSVGIGQISSEVPQNLSASRPQDRQFILSSKKLLLSDSGFYLCAWTLRSLAGIEQYFGPGTRLTVT.

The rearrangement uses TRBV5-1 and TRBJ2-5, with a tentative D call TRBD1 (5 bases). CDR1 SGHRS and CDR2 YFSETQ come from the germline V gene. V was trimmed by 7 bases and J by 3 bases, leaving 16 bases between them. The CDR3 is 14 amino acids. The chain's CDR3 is CASRQNYLEETQYF. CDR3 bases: TGCGCCAGCCGACAGAACTACCTAGAAGAGACCCAGTACTTC.

This CDR3 reads CASSLDRGGTDTQYF. DNA of the CDR3: TGCGCCAGCAGCTTGGACAGGGGTGGGACAGATACGCAGTATTTT. The chain carries TRBV5-1 and TRBJ2-3, with 7 bases that match TRBD1. CDR1 and CDR2 from the germline V gene are SGHRS and YFSETQ. This CDR3 has 15 residues. The J segment lost 3 bases and the V segment lost 0 bases, leaving 4 bases of the junction unmatched.

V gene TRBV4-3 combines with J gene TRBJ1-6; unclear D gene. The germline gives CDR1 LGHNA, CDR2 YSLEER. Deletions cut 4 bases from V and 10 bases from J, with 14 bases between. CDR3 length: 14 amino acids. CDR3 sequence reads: CASSRSGGNSPLHF. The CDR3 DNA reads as TGCGCCAGCAGCCGATCGGGAGGGAACTCACCCCTCCACTTT.

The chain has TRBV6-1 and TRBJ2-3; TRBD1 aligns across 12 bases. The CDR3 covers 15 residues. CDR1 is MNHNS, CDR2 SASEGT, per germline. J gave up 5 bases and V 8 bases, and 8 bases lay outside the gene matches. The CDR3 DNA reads TGTGCCAGCTATGGGGGACAGGGGGCGAGAGATACGCAGTATTTT. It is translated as CASYGGQGARDTQYF.

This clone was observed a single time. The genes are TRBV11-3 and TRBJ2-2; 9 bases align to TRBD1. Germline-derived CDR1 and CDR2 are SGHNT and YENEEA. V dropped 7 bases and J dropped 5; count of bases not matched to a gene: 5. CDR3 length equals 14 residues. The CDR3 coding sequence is TGTGCCAGCACCCGGGACAGGGCGACCGGGGAGCTGTTTTTT. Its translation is CASTRDRATGELFF.

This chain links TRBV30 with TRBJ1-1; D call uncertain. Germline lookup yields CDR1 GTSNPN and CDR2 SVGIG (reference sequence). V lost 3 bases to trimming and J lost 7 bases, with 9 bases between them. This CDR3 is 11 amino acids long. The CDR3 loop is CAWSLGGEAFF. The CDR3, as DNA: TGTGCCTGGAGCCTGGGAGGTGAAGCTTTCTTT.

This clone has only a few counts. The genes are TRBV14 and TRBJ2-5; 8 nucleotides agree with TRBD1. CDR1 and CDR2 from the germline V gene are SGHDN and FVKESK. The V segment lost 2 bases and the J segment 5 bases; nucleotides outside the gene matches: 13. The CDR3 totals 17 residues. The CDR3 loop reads CASSQFGDRGYDETQYF. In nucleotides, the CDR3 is TGTGCCAGCAGCCAATTCGGAGACAGGGGCTACGACGAGACCCAGTACTTC.

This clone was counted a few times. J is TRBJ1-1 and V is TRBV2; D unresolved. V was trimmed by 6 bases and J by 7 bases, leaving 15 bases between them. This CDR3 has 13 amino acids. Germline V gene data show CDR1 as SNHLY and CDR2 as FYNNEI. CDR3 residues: CASRPQIFNEAFF. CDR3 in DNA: TGTGCCAGCAGACCGCAGATTTTTAATGAAGCTTTCTTT.

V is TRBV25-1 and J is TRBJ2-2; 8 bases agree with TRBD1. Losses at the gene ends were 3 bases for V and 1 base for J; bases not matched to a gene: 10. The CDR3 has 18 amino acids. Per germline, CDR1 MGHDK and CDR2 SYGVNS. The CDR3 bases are TGTGCCAGCAGTGACCATTTTCAGGGGGCGGTGAACACCGGGGAGCTGTTTTTT. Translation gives CASSDHFQGAVNTGELFF. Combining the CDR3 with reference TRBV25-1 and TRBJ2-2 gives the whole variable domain EADIYQTPRYLVIGTGKKITLECSQTMGHDKMYWYQQDPGMELHLIHYSYGVNSTEKGDLSSESTVSRIRTEHFPLTLESARPSHTSQYLCASSDHFQGAVNTGELFFGEGSRLTVL.

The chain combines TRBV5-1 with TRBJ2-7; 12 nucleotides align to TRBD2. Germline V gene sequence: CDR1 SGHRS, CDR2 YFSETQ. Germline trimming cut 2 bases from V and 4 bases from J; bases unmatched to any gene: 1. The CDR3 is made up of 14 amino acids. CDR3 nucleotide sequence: TGCGCCAGCAGCTTACTAGCGGGAGGTTACGAGCAGTACTTC. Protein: CASSLLAGGYEQYF.

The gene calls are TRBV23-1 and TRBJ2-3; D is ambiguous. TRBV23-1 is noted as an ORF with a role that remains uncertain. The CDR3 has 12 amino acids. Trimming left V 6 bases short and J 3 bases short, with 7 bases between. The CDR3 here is CASSSRTDTQYF. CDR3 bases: TGCGCCAGCAGCTCGAGGACAGATACGCAGTATTTT.